One sample yielded the 20 T cell receptor beta chains listed below, sequenced in a study of T cells after yellow fever vaccination. MiXCR, run by TCRdb on the 5' RACE reads, gives a single entry per CDR3 protein. This table holds some 400,000 distinct CDR3 sequences, around 6.4% found once. The input for sequencing was PBMCs, taken 5 days after the yellow fever booster vaccination. These receptors originate from a man aged 25-45 years who received the YFV17D yellow fever vaccine.

This clonotype was picked up many times. The gene calls are TRBV5-5 and TRBJ2-1; D is perhaps TRBD2 (6 bases). CDR1 and CDR2 from the germline V gene are SGHKS and YYEKEE (reference sequence). This CDR3 is 12 amino acids long. Between the trimmed V and J ends, which lost 10 bases and 4 bases, there was a span of 12 bases. CDR3 loop: CAVRGTYNEQFF. The CDR3 DNA reads as TGTGCCGTTCGGGGGACTTACAATGAGCAGTTCTTC.

This clonotype was recorded a few times. This sequence joins TRBV29-1 and TRBJ2-2; D remains ambiguous. This CDR3 contains 18 residues. Trimming took off 5 bases at V and 1 base at J, with 23 bases between the two ends. Germline CDR1 reads SQVTM; CDR2 reads ANQGSEA. CDR3 protein: CSVPILGYSILNTGELFF. CDR3 bases: TGCAGCGTTCCCATTCTTGGTTACAGTATCTTGAACACCGGGGAGCTGTTTTTT.

The V call is TRBV29-1, the J call TRBJ2-3; D possibly corresponds to TRBD2 (6 bases). V lost 6 bases and J 6 bases, leaving 13 bases between the germline ends. This CDR3 contains 12 residues. The germline gives CDR1 SQVTM, CDR2 ANQGSEA. The CDR3 coding sequence is TGCAGCGTCCTCTCTAGCGTGGATACGCAGTATTTT. Translated, it gives CSVLSSVDTQYF.

The gene calls are TRBV20-1 and TRBJ1-2, with D unresolved. Germline V gives CDR1 DFQATT, CDR2 SNEGSKA (reference sequence). V lost 0 bases and J 4 bases, leaving 9 bases between the germline ends. The CDR3 loop spans 13 amino acids. Written as DNA, the CDR3 is TGCAGTGCTAGAGATGGCGGCCCCTATGGCTACACCTTC. Amino acid sequence: CSARDGGPYGYTF.

This clonotype was seen more than once but under ten times. This chain connects TRBV19 to TRBJ1-1; possibly TRBD1 for D (5 bases). CDR1 is LNHDA, CDR2 SQIVND, per germline (reference sequence). V was pared by 4 bases and J by 5 bases, with 8 bases between. This CDR3 region has 12 residues. The DNA for the CDR3 is TGTGCCAGTAGTAGAAGGGGTACTGAAGCTTTCTTT. This codes for CASSRRGTEAFF.

This clonotype is categorized as medium-sized. The V and J genes are TRBV5-1 and TRBJ2-2, with TRBD2 matching 9 bases. The CDR3 runs 18 residues. Germline assignment: CDR1 SGHRS and CDR2 YFSETQ. The ends lost 4 bases at V and 3 bases at J; junction bases unmatched: 13. This chain's CDR3 is CASSLTRPGLADTGELFF. The CDR3 bases are TGCGCCAGCAGCCTAACCAGGCCGGGACTAGCAGACACCGGGGAGCTGTTTTTT.

With regard to this clonotype: A much larger clone is a single base away; this may be a read error. The V gene is TRBV20-1, the J gene TRBJ2-3; 13 bases fit TRBD2. V was pared by 4 bases and J by 8 bases, with 9 bases of the junction left unmatched. Germline-derived CDR1 and CDR2 are DFQATT and SNEGSKA (reference sequence). This CDR3 has 15 residues. CDR3 in DNA: TGCAGTGCTAACGGACTAGCGGGAGCCGGAGTTACGCAGTATTTT. Translation: CSANGLAGAGVTQYF.

The table lists this clonotype with many counts. The chain links TRBV6-5 to TRBJ2-5, with 7 bases identical to TRBD1. The CDR3 totals 12 residues. CDR1 and CDR2 (germline): MNHEY, SVGAGI. The trim removed 4 bases at V and 8 bases at J, leaving 4 bases unmatched. In nucleotides, the CDR3 is TGTGCCAGCAGTTCCCGGACAGGTACCCAGTACTTC. It specifies CASSSRTGTQYF.

The chain is built from TRBV27 and TRBJ2-7; 10 bases map to TRBD2. V was pared by 5 bases and J by 4 bases, with 5 bases of the junction left unmatched. Germline CDR1 is MNHEY and CDR2 is SMNVEV (reference sequence). The CDR3 has 14 amino acids. CDR3 in DNA: TGTGCCAGCAGTCGTAGCGGGAGGTTGTACGAGCAGTACTTC. Its protein is CASSRSGRLYEQYF.

This clonotype was observed many times. The J gene is TRBJ2-7, the V gene TRBV5-1, with D maybe TRBD2 (5 bases). Germline V lookup: CDR1 SGHRS, CDR2 YFSETQ. The CDR3 length is 12 residues. Deletions cut 0 bases from V and 5 bases from J, with 6 bases between. CDR3 nucleotide sequence: TGCGCCAGCAGCTTGGTCGGGGACGAGCAGTACTTC. It translates to CASSLVGDEQYF.

The table lists this clonotype with a few counts. The V and J genes are TRBV5-1 and TRBJ2-2; D call uncertain. The CDR3 contains 15 residues. The ends were cut back, 0 bases at V and 7 bases at J, with 13 bases in the middle. CDR1 and CDR2 (germline): SGHRS, YFSETQ. This chain's CDR3 is CASSLETPGNGELFF. In nucleotides, the CDR3 is TGCGCCAGCAGCTTGGAGACGCCTGGGAACGGGGAGCTGTTTTTT. Variable domain in full (rest from reference TRBV5-1 and TRBJ2-2): KAGVTQTPRYLIKTRGQQVTLSCSPISGHRSVSWYQQTPGQGLQFLFEYFSETQRNKGNFPGRFSGRQFSNSRSEMNVSTLELGDSALYLCASSLETPGNGELFFGEGSRLTVL.

This clonotype showed up many times. The chain couples TRBV11-2 to TRBJ2-7; maybe TRBD1 (6 bases). The V end lost 3 bases, the J end lost 0 bases, and 12 bases lay between the germline ends. In germline, CDR1 is SGHAT, CDR2 FQNNGV. The CDR3 is made up of 15 amino acids. Written as DNA, the CDR3 is TGTGCCAGCAGCTTGGCAGGACAGAGCTCCTACGAGCAGTACTTC. Protein: CASSLAGQSSYEQYF.

Ten or more counts support this clonotype. This rearrangement joins TRBV12-3 or TRBV12-4 to TRBJ2-1; no firm D call. CDR3 size: 15 residues. The V end lost 2 bases, the J end lost 3 bases, and 11 bases lay between the germline ends. CDR3 sequence: CASSLPLGFYNEQFF. As DNA, the CDR3 is TGTGCCAGCAGTTTACCGTTAGGCTTCTACAATGAGCAGTTCTTC.

Many counts were recorded for this clonotype. The rearrangement links TRBV12-3 or TRBV12-4 to TRBJ2-2, with 8 bases fitting TRBD1. The V and J ends lost 0 bases and 6 bases, in that order; junction bases with no gene match: 3. This CDR3 spans 15 amino acids. CDR3 coding DNA: TGTGCCAGCAGTTTAGCGCCCAGGGGGCCCGGGGAGCTGTTTTTT. This sequence encodes CASSLAPRGPGELFF.

The rearrangement joins TRBV5-1 to TRBJ2-2, with D unresolved. V shed 2 bases and J shed 0 bases, with 11 bases lying between them. CDR1 and CDR2 from the germline V gene are SGHRS and YFSETQ. This CDR3 spans 16 amino acids. For the CDR3, the DNA is TGCGCCAGCAGCTTTAGAGTGCAGTCGAACACCGGGGAGCTGTTTTTT. Residues: CASSFRVQSNTGELFF.

The chain couples TRBV7-9 to TRBJ2-1; D is unclear. The germline V gene encodes CDR1 SEHNR and CDR2 FQNEAQ (reference sequence). The germline V and J ends were trimmed by 3 bases and 8 bases, with 8 bases remaining between them. The CDR3 is 12 residues long. In nucleotides, the CDR3 is TGTGCCAGCAGCTTCCGCCCATATGAGCAGTTCTTC. Residues: CASSFRPYEQFF.

J is TRBJ2-1 and V is TRBV5-5; D gene unclear. Germline-derived CDR1 and CDR2 are SGHKS and YYEKEE (reference sequence). There are 13 residues in the CDR3. Deletions cut 0 bases from V and 5 bases from J, with 6 bases between. CDR3 sequence: CASSLDRHNEQFF. As DNA, the CDR3 is TGTGCCAGCAGCTTGGACAGACACAATGAGCAGTTCTTC.

V and J are TRBV19 and TRBJ2-7; 7 positions match TRBD1. CDR1 is LNHDA, CDR2 SQIVND, per germline (reference sequence). This CDR3 contains 15 residues. J was trimmed by 6 bases and V by 3 bases; bases with no gene match: 11. The CDR3 DNA follows: TGTGCCAGTAGTATTACCCCGAACAGGGGATTCGAGCAGTACTTC. This gives the protein CASSITPNRGFEQYF.

This clonotype has at least ten counts. The chain employs TRBV7-2 and TRBJ2-1; perhaps TRBD2 as D (5 bases). CDR3 length equals 11 residues. The germline V gene has CDR1 SGHTA and CDR2 FQGNSA. V was pared by 5 bases and J by 15 bases, with 14 bases between. DNA for the CDR3: TGTGCCAGCAGCCAAGGGCCTAGCAGGTTCTTC. Residues: CASSQGPSRFF.

This clonotype was seen at least ten times. The chain carries TRBV12-3 or TRBV12-4 and TRBJ2-3, with D possibly matching TRBD1 (5 bases). The V end lost 3 bases, the J end lost 6 bases, and 13 bases lay between the germline ends. The CDR3 contains 14 residues. For the CDR3, the DNA is TGTGCCAGCAGTTTGGGGCTAGTCTCCGATACGCAGTATTTT. Residues: CASSLGLVSDTQYF.